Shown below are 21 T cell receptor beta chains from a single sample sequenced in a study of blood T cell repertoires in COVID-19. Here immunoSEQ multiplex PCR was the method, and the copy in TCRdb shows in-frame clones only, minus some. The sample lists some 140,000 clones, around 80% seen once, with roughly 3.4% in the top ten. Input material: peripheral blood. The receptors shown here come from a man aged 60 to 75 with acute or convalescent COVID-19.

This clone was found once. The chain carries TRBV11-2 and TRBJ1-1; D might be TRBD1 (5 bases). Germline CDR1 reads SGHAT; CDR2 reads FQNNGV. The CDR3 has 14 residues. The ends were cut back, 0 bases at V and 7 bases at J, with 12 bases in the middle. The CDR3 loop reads CASSLDRGMFEAFF. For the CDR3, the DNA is TGTGCCAGCAGCTTAGATCGGGGGATGTTTGAAGCTTTCTTT.

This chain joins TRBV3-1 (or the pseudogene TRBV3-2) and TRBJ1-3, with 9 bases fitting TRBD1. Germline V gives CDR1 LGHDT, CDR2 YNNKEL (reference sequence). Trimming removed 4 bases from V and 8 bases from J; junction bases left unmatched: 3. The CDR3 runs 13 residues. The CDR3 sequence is CASSRQGEYTIYF. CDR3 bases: TGTGCCAGCAGCCGACAGGGGGAATACACCATATATTTT.

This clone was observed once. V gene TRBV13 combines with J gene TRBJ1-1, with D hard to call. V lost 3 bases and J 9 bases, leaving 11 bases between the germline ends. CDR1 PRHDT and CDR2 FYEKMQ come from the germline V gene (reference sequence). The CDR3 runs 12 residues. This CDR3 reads CASSLVGGKAFF. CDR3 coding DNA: TGTGCCAGCAGCTTGGTAGGCGGGAAAGCTTTCTTT.

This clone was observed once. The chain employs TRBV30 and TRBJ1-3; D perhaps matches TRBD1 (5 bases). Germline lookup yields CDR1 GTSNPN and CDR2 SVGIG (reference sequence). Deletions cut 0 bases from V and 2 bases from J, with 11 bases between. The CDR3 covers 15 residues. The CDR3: CAWSVGRDAGNTIYF. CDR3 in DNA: TGTGCCTGGAGTGTGGGCAGGGATGCTGGAAACACCATATATTTT.

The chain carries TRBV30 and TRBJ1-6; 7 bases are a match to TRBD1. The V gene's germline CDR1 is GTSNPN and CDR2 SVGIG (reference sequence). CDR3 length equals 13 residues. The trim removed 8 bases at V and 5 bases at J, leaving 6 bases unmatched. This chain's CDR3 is CAVSQGNNSPLHF. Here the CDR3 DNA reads TGTGCCGTTTCACAGGGGAATAATTCACCCCTCCACTTT.

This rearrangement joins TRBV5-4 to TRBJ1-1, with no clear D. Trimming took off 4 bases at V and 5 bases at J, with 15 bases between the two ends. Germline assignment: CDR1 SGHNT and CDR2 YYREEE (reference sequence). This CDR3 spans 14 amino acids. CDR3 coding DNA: TGTGCCAGCAGCCCGGGATATCTGACTACTGAAGCTTTCTTT. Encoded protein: CASSPGYLTTEAFF.

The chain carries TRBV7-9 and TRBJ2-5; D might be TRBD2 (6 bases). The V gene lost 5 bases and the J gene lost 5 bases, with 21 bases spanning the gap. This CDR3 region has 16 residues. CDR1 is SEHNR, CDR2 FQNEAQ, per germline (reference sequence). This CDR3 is CASSPREAGVWETQYF. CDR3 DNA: TGTGCCAGCAGCCCCCGGGAAGCGGGTGTGTGGGAGACCCAGTACTTC.

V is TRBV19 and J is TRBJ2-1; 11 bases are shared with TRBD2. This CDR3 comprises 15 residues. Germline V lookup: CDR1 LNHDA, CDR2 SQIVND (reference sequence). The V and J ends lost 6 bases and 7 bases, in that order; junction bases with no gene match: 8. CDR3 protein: CASRPGTSGRNEQFF. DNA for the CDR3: TGTGCCAGTAGACCCGGCACTAGCGGGAGAAATGAGCAGTTCTTC. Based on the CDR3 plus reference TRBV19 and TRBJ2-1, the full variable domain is DGGITQSPKYLFRKEGQNVTLSCEQNLNHDAMYWYRQDPGQGLRLIYYSQIVNDFQKGDIAEGYSVSREKKESFPLTVTSAQKNPTAFYLCASRPGTSGRNEQFFGPGTRLTVL.

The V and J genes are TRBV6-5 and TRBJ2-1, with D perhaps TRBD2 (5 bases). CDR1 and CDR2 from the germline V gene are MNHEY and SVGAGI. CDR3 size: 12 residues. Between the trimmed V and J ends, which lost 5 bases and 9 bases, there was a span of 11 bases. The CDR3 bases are TGTGCCAGCAGTCGCGAACGGGGTGAGCAGTTCTTC. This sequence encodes CASSRERGEQFF.

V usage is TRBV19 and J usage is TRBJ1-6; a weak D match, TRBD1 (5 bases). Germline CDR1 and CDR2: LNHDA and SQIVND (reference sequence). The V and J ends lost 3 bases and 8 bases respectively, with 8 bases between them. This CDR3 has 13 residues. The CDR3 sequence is CASSIQGYSPLHF. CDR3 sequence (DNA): TGTGCCAGTAGTATCCAGGGTTATTCACCCCTCCACTTT. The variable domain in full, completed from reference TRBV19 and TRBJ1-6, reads DGGITQSPKYLFRKEGQNVTLSCEQNLNHDAMYWYRQDPGQGLRLIYYSQIVNDFQKGDIAEGYSVSREKKESFPLTVTSAQKNPTAFYLCASSIQGYSPLHFGNGTRLTVT.

The CDR3 DNA reads as TGCGCCAGCGGCTCAGGAGGCACCGGGGAGCTGTTTTTT. Protein product: CASGSGGTGELFF. The chain employs TRBV5-1 and TRBJ2-2; D may be TRBD2 (5 bases). Trimming pared 7 bases from V and 4 bases from J, leaving 11 bases between. This CDR3 comprises 13 residues. CDR1 SGHRS and CDR2 YFSETQ come from the germline V gene.

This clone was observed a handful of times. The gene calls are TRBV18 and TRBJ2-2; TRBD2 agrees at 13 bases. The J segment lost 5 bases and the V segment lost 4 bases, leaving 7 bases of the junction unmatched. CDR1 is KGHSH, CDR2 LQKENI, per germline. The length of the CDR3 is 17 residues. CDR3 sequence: CASSRTPGLAGTGELFF. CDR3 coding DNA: TGTGCCAGCTCACGAACGCCGGGACTAGCGGGAACCGGGGAGCTGTTTTTT.

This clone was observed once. Here the CDR3 DNA reads TGTGCCAGCACTCCGCGTGGCTCCTACAATGAGCAGTTCTTC. The encoded protein is CASTPRGSYNEQFF. V and J are TRBV27 and TRBJ2-1; D remains ambiguous. The V gene lost 7 bases and the J gene lost 0 bases, with 10 bases spanning the gap. Germline-derived CDR1 and CDR2 are MNHEY and SMNVEV (reference sequence). CDR3 size: 14 residues.

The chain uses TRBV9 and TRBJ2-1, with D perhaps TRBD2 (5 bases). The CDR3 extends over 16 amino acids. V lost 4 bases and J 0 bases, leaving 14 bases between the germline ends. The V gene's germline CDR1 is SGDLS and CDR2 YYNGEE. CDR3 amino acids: CASSLAYGSSYNEQFF. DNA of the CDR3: TGTGCCAGCAGCCTCGCGTATGGGAGCTCCTACAATGAGCAGTTCTTC.

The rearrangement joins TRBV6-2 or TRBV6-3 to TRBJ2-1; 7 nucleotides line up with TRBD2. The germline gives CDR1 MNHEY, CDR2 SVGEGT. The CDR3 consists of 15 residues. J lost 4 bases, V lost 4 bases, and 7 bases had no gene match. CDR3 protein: CASSSPGTNYNEQFF. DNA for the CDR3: TGTGCCAGCAGTTCCCCCGGGACTAATTACAATGAGCAGTTCTTC.

The CDR3 loop is CASSLSGQGMEETQYF. CDR3 DNA: TGCGCCAGCAGCTTGTCAGGACAGGGGATGGAAGAGACCCAGTACTTC. The chain recombines TRBV5-1 with TRBJ2-5; 9 bases agree with TRBD1. The CDR3 runs 16 residues. Germline values: CDR1 SGHRS, CDR2 YFSETQ. V was pared by 1 base and J by 3 bases, with 7 bases of the junction left unmatched.

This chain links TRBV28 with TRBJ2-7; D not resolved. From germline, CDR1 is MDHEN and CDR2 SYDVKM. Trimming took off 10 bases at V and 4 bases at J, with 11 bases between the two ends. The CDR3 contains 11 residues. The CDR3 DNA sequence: TGTGCCACAAGTACCGAGTACGAGCAGTACTTC. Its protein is CATSTEYEQYF.

The CDR3 sequence is CASSTGTSGYNEQFF. The CDR3 DNA is TGCGCCAGCAGCACCGGGACTAGCGGCTACAATGAGCAGTTCTTC. The V and J genes are TRBV5-1 and TRBJ2-1; 11 positions agree with TRBD2. The V gene's germline CDR1 is SGHRS and CDR2 YFSETQ. The CDR3 spans 15 residues. After removal of 4 bases from V and 3 bases from J, the junction contained 3 bases not matched to a gene.

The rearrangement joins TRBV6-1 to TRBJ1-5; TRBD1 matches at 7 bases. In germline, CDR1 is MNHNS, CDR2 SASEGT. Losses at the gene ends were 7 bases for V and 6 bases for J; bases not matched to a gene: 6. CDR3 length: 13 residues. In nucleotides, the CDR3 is TGTGCCAGCACCCGACAGGGAGCTCAGCCCCAGCATTTT. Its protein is CASTRQGAQPQHF.

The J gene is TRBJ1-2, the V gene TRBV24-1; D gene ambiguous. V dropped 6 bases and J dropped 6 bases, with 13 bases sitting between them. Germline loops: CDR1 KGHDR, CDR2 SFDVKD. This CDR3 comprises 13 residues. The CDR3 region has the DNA TGTGCCACCAGTAGTGTCAGCGTCGATGGCTACACCTTC. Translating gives CATSSVSVDGYTF.

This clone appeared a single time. CDR3 nucleotide sequence: TGTGCCACCAGTGATTTCACAGCCTCTGGAAACACCATATATTTT. Its translation is CATSDFTASGNTIYF. The chain carries TRBV24-1 and TRBJ1-3; D is unclear. Germline CDR1 is KGHDR and CDR2 is SFDVKD. Trimming removed 1 base from V and 0 bases from J, with 6 bases in between. The CDR3 contains 15 residues.